These 12 T cell receptor beta chains share one sample of origin, sequenced in a study of tumor-infiltrating lymphocytes in oesophageal squamous cell carcinoma. TCRdb passed the PCR reads through MiXCR, listing each CDR3 protein once. Among some 15,000 distinct CDR3 sequences listed, roughly 46% were seen once. Sequencing used blood. The receptors shown here come from a female donor with esophageal squamous cell carcinoma.

This clonotype came up many times. The chain recombines TRBV27 with TRBJ1-4; possibly TRBD1 for D (5 bases). Between the trimmed V and J ends, which lost 4 bases and 9 bases, there was a span of 6 bases. Germline V gene data show CDR1 as MNHEY and CDR2 as SMNVEV (reference sequence). The CDR3 extends over 11 amino acids. CDR3 in amino acids: CASSSGQKLFF. The CDR3, as DNA: TGTGCCAGCAGTTCGGGACAAAAACTGTTTTTT.

This clonotype has a count of ten or more. The V call is TRBV24-1, the J call TRBJ1-2; D is perhaps TRBD1 (5 bases). Germline CDR1 is KGHDR and CDR2 is SFDVKD. V gave up 6 bases and J gave up 2 bases, with 12 bases separating them. The CDR3 contains 14 residues. In DNA, the CDR3 is TGTGCCACCAGTCCCGGGACGAGAAACTATGGCTACACCTTC. Translated: CATSPGTRNYGYTF.

This chain connects TRBV24-1 to TRBJ2-1; weak D call: TRBD1 (6 bases). Near its end, the DNA agrees better with TRBJ2-7, so the J call may be wrong. Germline CDR1 KGHDR, CDR2 SFDVKD. The CDR3 sequence is 17 residues long. CDR3 protein: CATSDTTTGSSYNEQYF. In nucleotides, the CDR3 is TGTGCCACCAGTGATACCACTACAGGGAGCTCCTACAATGAGCAGTACTTC.

Judged by abundance, this clonotype is medium-sized. The rearrangement joins TRBV12-3 or TRBV12-4 to TRBJ1-1; D is ambiguous. This CDR3 is 13 amino acids long. The V end lost 4 bases, the J end lost 0 bases, and 6 bases lay between the germline ends. The DNA of the CDR3 is TGTGCCAGCAGTTCCGGGGTGAACACTGAAGCTTTCTTT. As protein: CASSSGVNTEAFF.

The sample holds many counts of this clonotype. The V call is TRBV7-2, the J call TRBJ2-3; TRBD2 agrees at 8 bases. The CDR3 sequence is 15 residues long. The junction had 8 bases not matched to a gene; V was cut back by 4 bases and J by 5 bases. Germline V CDR1 and CDR2: SGHTA, FQGNSA. This chain's CDR3 is CASSSAGGAIDTQYF. CDR3 sequence (DNA): TGTGCCAGCAGCTCAGCCGGGGGGGCAATAGATACGCAGTATTTT. Variable domain in full (rest from reference TRBV7-2 and TRBJ2-3): GAGVSQSPSNKVTEKGKDVELRCDPISGHTALYWYRQSLGQGLEFLIYFQGNSAPDKSGLPSDRFSAERTGGSVSTLTIQRTQQEDSAVYLCASSSAGGAIDTQYFGPGTRLTVL.

The gene calls are TRBV6-5 and TRBJ1-1, with D perhaps TRBD1 (5 bases). The CDR3 length is 14 residues. Germline-derived CDR1 and CDR2 are MNHEY and SVGAGI. V was cut by 1 base and J by 4 bases, with 10 bases left in between. The DNA for the CDR3 is TGTGCCAGCAGTTACTGGGACTCCAGCACTGAAGCTTTCTTT. It codes for CASSYWDSSTEAFF.

By share, this clonotype ranks as medium-sized. The chain joins TRBV7-2 to TRBJ2-1; TRBD2 matches 11 bases. Germline CDR1 and CDR2: SGHTA and FQGNSA. This CDR3 contains 16 residues. V dropped 5 bases and J dropped 1; count of bases not matched to a gene: 4. The CDR3 here is CASSPGLAESYNEQFF. The CDR3 nucleotides read TGTGCCAGCAGCCCGGGACTAGCGGAATCCTACAATGAGCAGTTCTTC. The variable domain in full, completed from reference TRBV7-2 and TRBJ2-1, reads GAGVSQSPSNKVTEKGKDVELRCDPISGHTALYWYRQSLGQGLEFLIYFQGNSAPDKSGLPSDRFSAERTGGSVSTLTIQRTQQEDSAVYLCASSPGLAESYNEQFFGPGTRLTVL.

This clonotype showed up just once. Since a much larger clone is just one base distant, this may be a read error. The gene calls are TRBV18 and TRBJ2-4; 8 nucleotides agree with TRBD1. Matching the DNA end better, TRBJ2-7 makes the J call doubtful. Looked up from germline, CDR1 is KGHSH and CDR2 is LQKENI. The length of the CDR3 is 16 residues. CDR3 amino acids: CTSSPDGTGAHYEQYF. CDR3 in DNA: TGTACCAGCTCACCGGACGGGACAGGAGCCCATTACGAGCAGTACTTC.

Notes on this clonotype: The junction differs from germline at one of its ends, possibly a read error. The chain recombines TRBV7-8 with TRBJ2-3; no definite D call. This CDR3 has 15 amino acids. Looked up from germline, CDR1 is SGHVS and CDR2 is FQNEAQ. The CDR3 DNA is TGTGCCAGCAGCCGGAGAGTCTTGAGCACGGATACGCAGTATTTT. This encodes CASSRRVLSTDTQYF.

This rearrangement joins TRBV23-1 to TRBJ2-4, with D unresolved. TRBV23-1 is flagged as an ORF with uncertain function. This CDR3 is 14 amino acids long. Trimming stripped 2 bases from V and 1 base from J, with 6 bases between. CDR3 loop: CASSQRWAKNIQYF. The CDR3 coding sequence is TGCGCCAGCAGTCAACGATGGGCCAAAAACATTCAGTACTTC.

This clonotype was found many times. A much larger clone sits a single nucleotide away, making a read error possible. This rearrangement joins TRBV5-6 to TRBJ2-7; tentatively, D is TRBD1 (5 bases). CDR1 is SGHDT and CDR2 is YYEEEE in the germline V gene. The CDR3 loop spans 15 amino acids. The V end was cut by 4 bases, the J end by 7 bases, with 21 bases between. CDR3 DNA sequence: TGTGCCAGCAGCCGTATCCGAGACAGCCACAATGAGCAGTACTTC. It codes for CASSRIRDSHNEQYF.

This clonotype was observed a single time. This may stem from a read error, because a much larger clone lies one nucleotide away. V is TRBV11-1 and J is TRBJ2-7, with a tentative D call TRBD2 (6 bases). The DNA end lines up better with TRBJ2-1; the J call may be wrong. This CDR3 region has 14 residues. The germline V gene has CDR1 SGHAT and CDR2 FQDESV (reference sequence). The DNA of the CDR3 is TGTGCCAGCAGCTTAGGGGGGACTTCCAATAAGCAGTTCTTC. Protein product: CASSLGGTSNKQFF.